A few counts support the clone carrying this T cell receptor (beta chain). The antigen is unknown. Trimming took off 5 bases at V and 3 bases at J, with 7 bases between the two ends. The CDR3 has 13 residues. From germline, CDR1 is SGHAT and CDR2 FQDESV (reference sequence). Profiling relied on immunoSEQ multiplex PCR, and the TCRdb table lists in-frame clones only, not all of them. The sample records 150,000 or so clones, around nine tenths being singletons. The sample originates from a study of T cell responses to AZD1222 COVID-19 vaccine. About the research overall: Researchers grouped second doses given at about 4 or about 12 weeks into one pool.

Study-wide results and caveats: Donors were largely white British and mainly female; clonal diversity was possibly underestimated. Recipients of AZD1222 seropositive at baseline numbered only six or seven. Reportedly, nearly half the spike-specific TCRs target unmutated variant regions.

The V and J genes are TRBV11-1 and TRBJ2-2; D ambiguous. This clonotype originated in an adult in good health. Sequenced material: peripheral blood, taken on day 0 of AZD1222 vaccination. CDR3 region: CASSHWDTGELFF. As DNA, the CDR3 is TGTGCCAGCAGCCACTGGGACACCGGGGAGCTGTTTTTT.